Following are 29 T cell receptor gamma chains from one sample sequenced in a study of γδ T cells in repeated Plasmodium falciparum infection. TCRdb re-identified clones in the multiplex PCR reads via CATT. The top ten clones hold approximately 20% of a sample with approximately 32,000 gamma-chain clones, around 1.4% of them seen once. Gammadelta T cells were flow-sorted from PBMC into Vgamma9/Vdelta2+ and Vdelta2-negative populations for bulk analysis. The sequencing sample was made of gamma-delta T cells from blood. The receptors shown here come from a pool of human donors (malaria-infected and uninfected, not separated).

This clone was seen ten or more times. TCRdb's listed protein matches a much larger clone and diverges from this DNA's translation at residue 14, likely through a read error; the protein shown comes from the DNA. V and J are TRGV9 and TRGJP. Per the germline V gene, CDR1 is GITISATS and CDR2 is ISYDGTV (reference sequence). The CDR3 sequence is 16 residues long. Here the CDR3 DNA reads TGTGCCTTGTGGGAGGTGGTAGAGTTGGGCAAAAAAATCAGGGTATTT. Translation: CALWEVVELGKKIRVF.

This clone was detected many times. A read error is likely here: a far larger clone is one base away. Other DNA variants within this sample encode the same CDR3. The CDR3 is CALWEVGTQELGKKIKVF. CDR3 coding DNA: TGCGCCTTGTGGGAGGTGGGTACGCAAGAGTTGGGCAAAAAAATCAAGGTATTT. This chain connects TRGV9 to TRGJP. The J gene, absent from TCRdb, was called here by matching the DNA to germline. Germline assignment: CDR1 GITISATS and CDR2 ISYDGTV (reference sequence). The CDR3 totals 18 residues.

The sample holds a few counts of this clone. TCRdb lists the protein of a much larger clone for this DNA, which differs at residue 5, so this is likely a read error; the protein given here is translated from the DNA itself. The chain is built from TRGV9 and TRGJP. As TCRdb names no J gene, one was assigned here on the basis of a DNA match to germline. Germline V gene lookup returns CDR1 GITISATS and CDR2 ISYDGTV (reference sequence). Trimming took 6 bases from V and 3 from J; bases not matched to a gene: 11. The CDR3 runs 18 residues. The CDR3 loop is CALWNSNQQELGKKIKVF. The CDR3 nucleotides read TGTGCCTTGTGGAACTCAAACCAGCAAGAGTTGGGCAAAAAAATCAAGGTATTT.

This clone came up many times. For this DNA, TCRdb reports the protein of a much larger clone, which diverges at residue 8, most likely from a read error; the protein presented here is translated directly from the DNA. V and J are TRGV4 and TRGJ1 or TRGJ2. With 2 bases clipped from V and 9 bases from J, the junction kept 7 bases outside the gene matches. Germline V lookup: CDR1 EGSTGY, CDR2 YDSYTSSV. The CDR3 length is 12 residues. The DNA of the CDR3 is TGTGCCACCTGGGATGTCGCCCGTAAGAAACTCTTT. This translates into CATWDVARKKLF.

Concerning this clone itself: TCRdb pairs this DNA with a much larger clone's protein that differs at residue 9, likely a read error; the protein shown was translated from the DNA. V usage is TRGV3 and J usage is TRGJ1 or TRGJ2. TCRdb offers no J gene call, so here the DNA was matched to germline to obtain one. V was pared by 0 bases and J by 0 bases, with 11 bases of the junction left unmatched. Germline CDR1 reads VTNTFY; CDR2 reads YDVSTARD (reference sequence). The CDR3 loop spans 17 amino acids. The CDR3: CATWDRRQSVNYYKKLF. The CDR3 DNA sequence: TGTGCCACCTGGGACAGGCGACAGTCCGTGAATTATTATAAGAAACTCTTT.

This clone was seen only a few times. With a far larger clone one base away, a read error is the likely cause. This rearrangement joins TRGV2 to TRGJP1. The J gene is absent in TCRdb and was assigned here via DNA matching to germline. CDR3 size: 13 residues. CDR1 EGSNGY and CDR2 YDSYNSKV come from the germline V gene. This CDR3 is CATWRGTGWFKIF. Here the CDR3 DNA reads TGTGCCACCTGGCGGGGCACTGGCTGGTTCAAGATATTT.

This clone was counted many times. The protein held in TCRdb is that of a much larger clone and does not match this DNA's translation at residue 12, likely because of a read error; the protein shown is translated from the DNA. The V gene is TRGV9, the J gene TRGJP. The germline V gene encodes CDR1 GITISATS and CDR2 ISYDGTV (reference sequence). This CDR3 has 17 residues. The chain's CDR3 is CALWEVSQELGRKIKVF. The CDR3 DNA sequence: TGTGCCTTGTGGGAGGTGTCCCAAGAGTTGGGCAGAAAAATCAAGGTATTT.

This clone was seen repeatedly, ten times or more. The gene calls are TRGV9 and TRGJP. This CDR3 spans 19 amino acids. CDR1 is GITISATS, CDR2 ISYDGTV, per germline (reference sequence). Trimming at V came to 2 bases and at J to 4 bases, leaving 11 bases not matched to a gene. CDR3 in DNA: TGTGCCTTGTGGGAGGCGCATAGGATTCAAGAGTTGGGCAAAAAAATCAAGGTATTT. It translates to CALWEAHRIQELGKKIKVF.

As to this clone: TCRdb lists the protein of a much larger clone for this DNA, which differs at residue 8, so this is likely a read error; the protein given here is translated from the DNA itself. V and J are TRGV3 and TRGJP2. The CDR3 contains 13 residues. With 3 bases clipped from V and 10 bases from J, the junction kept 8 bases outside the gene matches. Germline CDR1 reads VTNTFY; CDR2 reads YDVSTARD (reference sequence). CDR3 region: CATWDLIAWIKTF. The CDR3 DNA follows: TGTGCCACCTGGGACCTGATTGCTTGGATCAAGACGTTT.

This clone appeared a few times. The protein held in TCRdb is that of a much larger clone and does not match this DNA's translation at residue 8, likely because of a read error; the protein shown is translated from the DNA. The gene calls are TRGV2 and TRGJ1 or TRGJ2. The J gene, absent from TCRdb, was called here by matching the DNA to germline. The CDR3 covers 11 residues. Looked up from germline, CDR1 is EGSNGY and CDR2 is YDSYNSKV. V lost 1 base and J lost 11; bases outside the gene matches: 5. DNA of the CDR3: TGTGCCACCTGGGACGGAGCCGAGAAACTCTTT. Its translation is CATWDGAEKLF.

This clone showed up just a few times. The protein held in TCRdb is that of a much larger clone and does not match this DNA's translation at residue 15, likely because of a read error; the protein shown is translated from the DNA. The V gene is TRGV9; the J gene was not called. This CDR3 is built from 17 residues. Germline V gene data show CDR1 as GITISATS and CDR2 as ISYDGTV (reference sequence). CDR3 residues: CALWEAASELGKKIRVF. In nucleotides, the CDR3 is TGTGCCTTGTGGGAGGCCGCCTCAGAGTTGGGCAAAAAAATCAGGGTATTT.

There are a few counts of this clone. Given a far larger clone just one base away, this is likely a sequencing read error. This CDR3 is also generated by other DNA sequences in the sample. The chain joins TRGV5 to TRGJ1 or TRGJ2. The CDR3 is 13 amino acids. The germline CDR1 and CDR2 sequences are VINAFY and YDVSNSKD. The junction had 9 bases not matched to a gene; V was cut back by 6 bases and J by 4 bases. CDR3 nucleotides: TGTGCCACCTGGACACACCGGTATTATAAGAAACTCTTT. It codes for CATWTHRYYKKLF.

This clone turned up a few times. TCRdb's protein, taken from a much larger clone, differs from this DNA's translation at residue 4, likely owing to a read error; the protein displayed comes from the DNA. This chain links TRGV4 with TRGJ1 or TRGJ2. Since TCRdb gives no J gene, matching the DNA to germline was used here to assign it. The length of the CDR3 is 13 residues. Germline CDR1 is EGSTGY and CDR2 is YDSYTSSV. The DNA of the CDR3 is TGTGCCACCCGGGATGGGATGAGGTATAAGAAACTCTTT. Residues: CATRDGMRYKKLF.

Of note for this clone: The protein that TCRdb holds for this DNA derives from a much larger clone and differs from the translated DNA at residue 15, which likely indicates a read error; the protein shown here is translated from the DNA. The chain carries TRGV9 and TRGJP. The J gene comes from matching the DNA to germline here; TCRdb lacks it. This CDR3 has 18 residues. CDR1 and CDR2 from the germline V gene are GITISATS and ISYDGTV (reference sequence). The CDR3 sequence: CALWEVSADVAGKKVKVF. The CDR3 DNA reads TGTGCCTTGTGGGAGGTGTCGGCAGACGTTGCGGGCAAAAAAGTCAAGGTATTT.

This clone was detected ten times or more. The V gene is TRGV2, the J gene TRGJ1 or TRGJ2. This CDR3 has 15 residues. Per the germline V gene, CDR1 is EGSNGY and CDR2 is YDSYNSKV. Trimming removed 2 bases from V and 0 bases from J; junction bases left unmatched: 7. Here the CDR3 DNA reads TGTGCCACCTGGGACGACCATAGGAATTATTATAAGAAACTCTTT. It is translated as CATWDDHRNYYKKLF.

Worth noting for this clone: TCRdb assigns this DNA the protein of a much larger clone, which departs from its translation at residue 5; this likely reflects a read error, and the protein shown comes from translating the DNA. This chain uses TRGV9 with TRGJ1 or TRGJ2. TCRdb records no J gene; here it was assigned by comparing the DNA to germline. The junction had 11 bases not matched to a gene; V was cut back by 5 bases and J by 10 bases. CDR1 GITISATS and CDR2 ISYDGTV come from the germline V gene (reference sequence). The CDR3 is 12 amino acids. This CDR3 is CALWAPRVKKLF. For the CDR3, the DNA is TGTGCCTTGTGGGCGCCCCGAGTGAAGAAACTCTTT.

To note about this clone: Only one base separates this from a far larger clonotype, so it likely reflects a read error. The sample contains more than one DNA sequence encoding this CDR3. The V gene is TRGV9, but the J gene lacks a call. The CDR3 has 12 residues. Germline loops: CDR1 GITISATS, CDR2 ISYDGTV (reference sequence). This chain's CDR3 is CALWIRGFKKLF. CDR3 coding DNA: TGTGCCTTGTGGATAAGGGGTTTTAAGAAACTTTTT.

On this clone itself: This probably arose from a read error, given a far larger clone one base away. The same CDR3 arises from other DNA sequences in this sample as well. The chain carries TRGV9 and TRGJP. The J gene is not listed in TCRdb, so it was assigned here from a DNA match to germline. Germline CDR1 and CDR2: GITISATS and ISYDGTV (reference sequence). The CDR3 loop spans 17 amino acids. Trimming took 0 bases from V and 11 from J; bases not matched to a gene: 10. Written as DNA, the CDR3 is TGTGCCTTGTGGGAGGTGGTAATGGAGCTGGGCAAAAAAATCAAGGTATTT. This translates into CALWEVVMELGKKIKVF.

V is TRGV4 and J is TRGJP1. As TCRdb names no J gene, one was assigned here on the basis of a DNA match to germline. The germline gives CDR1 EGSTGY, CDR2 YDSYTSSV. The V gene end was trimmed by 2 bases and the J gene end by 4 bases; junction bases not matched to a gene: 10. The CDR3 consists of 16 residues. The CDR3 nucleotides are TGTGCCACCTGGGATGCGAGGGCCGGCACTGGTTGGTTCAAGATATTT. Amino acid sequence: CATWDARAGTGWFKIF.

By its share, this clone is medium-sized. Different DNA sequences within this sample yield the same CDR3. This chain links TRGV4 with TRGJ1 or TRGJ2. Germline V CDR1 and CDR2: EGSTGY, YDSYTSSV. After removal of 3 bases from V and 7 bases from J, the junction contained 9 bases not matched to a gene. This CDR3 spans 13 amino acids. Here the CDR3 reads CATWDQWRYKKLF. CDR3 DNA sequence: TGTGCCACCTGGGATCAGTGGCGGTATAAGAAACTCTTT.

Turning to this clone: The translation of this DNA and the TCRdb protein of a much larger clone differ at residue 3, probably owing to a read error; the protein shown here is translated from the DNA. The V and J genes are TRGV8 and TRGJ1 or TRGJ2. Because TCRdb records no J gene, it was assigned here through a match of the DNA to germline. CDR3 length: 9 amino acids. Germline CDR1 is VENAVY and CDR2 is YDSYNSRV. CDR3 protein: CANWDKKLF. Written as DNA, the CDR3 is TGTGCCAACTGGGACAAGAAACTCTTT.

This clone was observed a few times. TCRdb lists the protein of a much larger clone for this DNA, which differs at residue 12, so this is likely a read error; the protein given here is translated from the DNA itself. V and J are TRGV9 and TRGJP. The J gene, missing from TCRdb, was assigned here through DNA to germline matching. Germline assignment: CDR1 GITISATS and CDR2 ISYDGTV (reference sequence). CDR3 size: 17 residues. The CDR3 DNA is TGTGCCTTGTGGGAGGTGCCTGGTCCCTTGGGCAGAAAAATCAAGGTATTT. Protein: CALWEVPGPLGRKIKVF.

There are many counts of this clone. The protein given by TCRdb reflects a much larger clone and differs at residue 8 from this DNA's translation, likely from a read error; the protein shown is the DNA's translation. This chain connects TRGV3 to TRGJP1. Germline values: CDR1 VTNTFY, CDR2 YDVSTARD (reference sequence). The CDR3 covers 15 residues. The V segment lost 0 bases and the J segment 3 bases; nucleotides outside the gene matches: 4. This CDR3 is CATWDRPATGWFKIF. CDR3 coding DNA: TGTGCCACCTGGGACAGGCCGGCCACTGGTTGGTTCAAGATATTT.

The sample holds a few counts of this clone. The protein in TCRdb stems from a much larger clone and differs at residue 4 from this DNA's translation, likely a read error; here the protein is translated from the DNA. V is TRGV9 and J is TRGJ1 or TRGJ2. Here the J gene came from matching the DNA to germline, since TCRdb omits it. CDR1 and CDR2 from the germline V gene are GITISATS and ISYDGTV (reference sequence). The CDR3 length is 13 residues. CDR3 region: CALREVQGRKKLF. The CDR3 nucleotides are TGTGCCTTGCGGGAGGTGCAAGGGCGAAAGAAACTCTTT.

This clone was picked up a small number of times. This DNA translates differently at residue 12 from the TCRdb protein, which is that of a much larger clone; a read error is likely, and the protein shown is the DNA's own translation. The V and J genes are TRGV9 and TRGJP. No J gene was available from TCRdb, and it was assigned here by a germline match of the DNA. The CDR3 contains 17 residues. Germline V lookup: CDR1 GITISATS, CDR2 ISYDGTV (reference sequence). Here the CDR3 reads CALWEVLRELGEKIKVF. The CDR3 nucleotides read TGTGCCTTGTGGGAGGTATTAAGAGAGTTGGGCGAAAAAATCAAGGTATTT.

This clone was seen a few times. A far larger clone is only one base removed, so a read error is likely. The sample carries other DNA sequences with the same CDR3. This chain joins TRGV9 and TRGJP. The J gene, not given by TCRdb, was assigned here from a germline match of the nucleotide sequence. The CDR3 extends over 18 amino acids. Germline-derived CDR1 and CDR2 are GITISATS and ISYDGTV (reference sequence). The J segment lost 6 bases and the V segment lost 4 bases, leaving 12 bases of the junction unmatched. The CDR3 reads CALWDPAASELGKKIKVF. In nucleotides, the CDR3 is TGTGCCTTGTGGGACCCCGCGGCCTCAGAGTTGGGCAAAAAAATCAAGGTATTT.

This clone was detected only a few times. The protein that TCRdb holds for this DNA derives from a much larger clone and differs from the translated DNA at residue 8, which likely indicates a read error; the protein shown here is translated from the DNA. CDR3 in DNA: TGTGCCACCTGGGACAGGTCGGTTGATTGGATCAAGACGTTT. Protein sequence: CATWDRSVDWIKTF. The J gene is TRGJP2, the V gene TRGV5. Matching the DNA to germline supplied the J gene, which TCRdb does not give. This CDR3 comprises 14 residues. Germline V gene lookup returns CDR1 VINAFY and CDR2 YDVSNSKD. The junction had 5 bases not matched to a gene; V was cut back by 0 bases and J by 7 bases.

This clone occurred a few times. TCRdb assigns this DNA the protein of a much larger clone, which departs from its translation at residue 3; this likely reflects a read error, and the protein shown comes from translating the DNA. V usage is TRGV8 and J usage is TRGJ1 or TRGJ2. TCRdb gives no J gene; it was assigned here by matching the DNA to germline. This CDR3 has 12 amino acids. CDR1 and CDR2 from the germline V gene are VENAVY and YDSYNSRV. The CDR3 loop reads CAAWDLGYKKLF. CDR3 sequence (DNA): TGTGCCGCCTGGGATTTGGGCTATAAGAAACTCTTT.

Notes on this clone: The translation of this DNA and the TCRdb protein of a much larger clone differ at residue 10, probably owing to a read error; the protein shown here is translated from the DNA. The chain recombines TRGV9 with TRGJP. TCRdb gives no J gene; it was assigned here by matching the DNA to germline. Germline V gene lookup returns CDR1 GITISATS and CDR2 ISYDGTV (reference sequence). This CDR3 contains 17 residues. The CDR3 here is CALWEERQESGKKIKVF. The DNA for the CDR3 is TGTGCCTTGTGGGAAGAAAGACAAGAGTCGGGCAAAAAAATCAAGGTATTT.